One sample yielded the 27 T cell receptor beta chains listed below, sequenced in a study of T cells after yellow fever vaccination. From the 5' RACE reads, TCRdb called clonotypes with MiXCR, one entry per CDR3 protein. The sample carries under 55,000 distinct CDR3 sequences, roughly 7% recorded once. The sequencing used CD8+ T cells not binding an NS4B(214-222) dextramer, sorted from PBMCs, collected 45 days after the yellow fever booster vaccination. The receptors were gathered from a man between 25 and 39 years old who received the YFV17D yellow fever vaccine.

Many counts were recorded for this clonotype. The CDR3 sequence is CASSLPDRAYEQYF. Written as DNA, the CDR3 is TGTGCCAGCAGTCTTCCGGACAGAGCCTACGAGCAGTACTTC. This chain uses TRBV27 with TRBJ2-7; D is perhaps TRBD1 (6 bases). The CDR3 runs to 14 residues. V was clipped by 5 bases and J by 2 bases, with 13 bases between them. Germline values: CDR1 MNHEY, CDR2 SMNVEV (reference sequence).

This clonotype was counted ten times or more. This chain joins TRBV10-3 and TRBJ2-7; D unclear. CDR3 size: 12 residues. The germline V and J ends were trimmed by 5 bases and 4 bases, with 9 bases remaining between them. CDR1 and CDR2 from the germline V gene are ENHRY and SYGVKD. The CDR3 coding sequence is TGTGCCATCAGTATCGACTGGTACGAGCAGTACTTC. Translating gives CAISIDWYEQYF.

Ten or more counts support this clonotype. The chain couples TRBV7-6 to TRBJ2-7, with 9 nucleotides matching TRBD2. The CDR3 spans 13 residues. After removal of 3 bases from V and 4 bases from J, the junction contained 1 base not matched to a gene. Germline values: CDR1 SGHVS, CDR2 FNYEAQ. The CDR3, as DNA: TGTGCCAGCAGCTTTGGACTAGCGTACGAGCAGTACTTC. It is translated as CASSFGLAYEQYF.

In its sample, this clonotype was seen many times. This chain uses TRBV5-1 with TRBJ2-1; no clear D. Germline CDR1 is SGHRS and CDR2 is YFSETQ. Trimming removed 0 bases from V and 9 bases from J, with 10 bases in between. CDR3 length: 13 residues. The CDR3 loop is CASSLGPDPEQFF. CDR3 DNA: TGCGCCAGCAGCTTGGGACCTGACCCTGAGCAGTTCTTC.

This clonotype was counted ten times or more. The DNA of the CDR3 is TGTGCCAGCAGTGACTCAATAGAGACTGGGGAGCAGTTCTTC. It is translated as CASSDSIETGEQFF. The rearrangement joins TRBV6-4 to TRBJ2-1, with no clear D. CDR3 length: 14 residues. In germline, CDR1 is MRHNA, CDR2 SNTAGT. The V end was cut by 0 bases, the J end by 10 bases, with 13 bases between.

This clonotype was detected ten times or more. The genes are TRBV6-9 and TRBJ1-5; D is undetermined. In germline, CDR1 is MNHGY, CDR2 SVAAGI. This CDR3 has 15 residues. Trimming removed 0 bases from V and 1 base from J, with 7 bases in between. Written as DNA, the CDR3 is TGTGCCAGCAGTTATTCCGGGAAGAGCAATCAGCCCCAGCATTTT. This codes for CASSYSGKSNQPQHF.

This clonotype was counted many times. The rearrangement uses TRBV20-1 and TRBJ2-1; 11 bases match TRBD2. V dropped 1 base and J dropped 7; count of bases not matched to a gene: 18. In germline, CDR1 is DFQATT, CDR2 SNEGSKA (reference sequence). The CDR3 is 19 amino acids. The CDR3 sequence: CSARGYKLAGEPLGNEQFF. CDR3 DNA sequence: TGCAGTGCTAGAGGCTATAAACTAGCGGGAGAGCCCTTGGGAAATGAGCAGTTCTTC.

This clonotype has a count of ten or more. The DNA for the CDR3 is TGTGCCAGCAGTTCGACTAGCGGGAGGGCCGAAGGTTACAATGAGCAGTTCTTC. It codes for CASSSTSGRAEGYNEQFF. This chain joins TRBV12-3 or TRBV12-4 and TRBJ2-1; 14 bases are shared with TRBD2. The CDR3 is 18 residues long. V gave up 4 bases and J gave up 4 bases; unmatched junction bases: 9.

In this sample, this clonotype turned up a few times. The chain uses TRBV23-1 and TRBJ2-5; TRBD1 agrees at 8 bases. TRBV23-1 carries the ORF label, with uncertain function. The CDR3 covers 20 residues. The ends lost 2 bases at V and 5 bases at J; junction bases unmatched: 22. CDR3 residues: CASSQPDLGRTDRGSETQYF. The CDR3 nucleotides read TGCGCCAGCAGTCAACCCGATTTAGGCCGTACCGACAGGGGCAGCGAGACCCAGTACTTC.

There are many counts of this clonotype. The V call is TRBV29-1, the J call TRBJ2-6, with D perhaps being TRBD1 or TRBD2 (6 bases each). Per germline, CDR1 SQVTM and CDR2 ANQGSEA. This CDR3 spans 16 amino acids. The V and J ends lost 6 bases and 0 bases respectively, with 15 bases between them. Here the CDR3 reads CSVQPGADSGANVLTF. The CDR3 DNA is TGCAGCGTACAACCGGGGGCGGACTCTGGGGCCAACGTCCTGACTTTC.

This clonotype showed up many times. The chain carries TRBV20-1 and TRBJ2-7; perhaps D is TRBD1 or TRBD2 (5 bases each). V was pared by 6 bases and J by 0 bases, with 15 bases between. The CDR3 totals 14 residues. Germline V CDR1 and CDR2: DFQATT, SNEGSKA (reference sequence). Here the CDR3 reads CSASKSGSSYEQYF. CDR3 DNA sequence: TGCAGTGCCAGTAAGTCAGGGAGCTCCTACGAGCAGTACTTC.

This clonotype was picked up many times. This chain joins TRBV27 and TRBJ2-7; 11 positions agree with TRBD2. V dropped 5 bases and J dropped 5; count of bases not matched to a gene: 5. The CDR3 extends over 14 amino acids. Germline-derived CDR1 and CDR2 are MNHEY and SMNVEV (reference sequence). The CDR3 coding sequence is TGTGCCAGCAGTAACCTAGCGGGAGGTGACGAGCAGTACTTC. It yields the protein CASSNLAGGDEQYF.

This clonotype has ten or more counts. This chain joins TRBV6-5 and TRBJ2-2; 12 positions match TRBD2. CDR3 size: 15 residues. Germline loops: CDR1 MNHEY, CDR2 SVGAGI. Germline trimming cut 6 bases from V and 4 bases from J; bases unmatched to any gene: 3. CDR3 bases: TGTGCCAGCAGCGGGACTAGCGGGTCCACCGGGGAGCTGTTTTTT. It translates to CASSGTSGSTGELFF.

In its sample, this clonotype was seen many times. The CDR3 reads CAWSVLRPALEQFF. CDR3 sequence (DNA): TGTGCCTGGAGTGTACTCAGGCCCGCTCTTGAGCAGTTCTTC. V gene TRBV30 combines with J gene TRBJ2-1; D is undetermined. CDR3 length: 14 amino acids. V shed 0 bases and J shed 9 bases, with 15 bases lying between them. Germline CDR1 reads GTSNPN; CDR2 reads SVGIG (reference sequence). Full variable domain (rest looked up from reference TRBV30 and TRBJ2-1): SQTIHQWPATLVQPVGSPLSLECTVEGTSNPNLYWYRQAAGRGLQLLFYSVGIGQISSEVPQNLSASRPQDRQFILSSKKLLLSDSGFYLCAWSVLRPALEQFFGPGTRLTVL.

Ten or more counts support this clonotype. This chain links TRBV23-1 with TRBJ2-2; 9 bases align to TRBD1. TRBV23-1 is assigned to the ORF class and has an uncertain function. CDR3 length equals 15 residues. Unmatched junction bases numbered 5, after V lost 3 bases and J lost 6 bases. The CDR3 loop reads CASSQDRGRSGELFF. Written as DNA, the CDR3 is TGCGCCAGCAGTCAGGACAGGGGCCGCTCCGGGGAGCTGTTTTTT.

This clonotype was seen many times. The CDR3 nucleotides are TGCGCCAGCTCCCCCATTGGGGAGACCCAGTACTTC. The encoded protein is CASSPIGETQYF. The chain uses TRBV5-1 and TRBJ2-5; no clear D gene. Trimming stripped 7 bases from V and 5 bases from J, with 12 bases between. Looked up from germline, CDR1 is SGHRS and CDR2 is YFSETQ. This CDR3 is built from 12 residues.

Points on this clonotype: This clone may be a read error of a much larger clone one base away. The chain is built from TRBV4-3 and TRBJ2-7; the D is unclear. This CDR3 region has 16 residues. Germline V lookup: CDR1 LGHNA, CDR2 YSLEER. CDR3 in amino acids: CSSSQDPAFSSYEQYF. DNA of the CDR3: TGCTCCAGCAGCCAAGATCCAGCCTTCTCCTCCTACGAGCAGTACTTC.

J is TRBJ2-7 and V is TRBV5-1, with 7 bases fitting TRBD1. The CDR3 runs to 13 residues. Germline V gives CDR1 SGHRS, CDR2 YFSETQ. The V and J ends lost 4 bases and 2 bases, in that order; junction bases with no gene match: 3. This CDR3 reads CASSAGTAYEQYF. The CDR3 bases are TGCGCCAGCAGCGCTGGGACAGCCTACGAGCAGTACTTC.

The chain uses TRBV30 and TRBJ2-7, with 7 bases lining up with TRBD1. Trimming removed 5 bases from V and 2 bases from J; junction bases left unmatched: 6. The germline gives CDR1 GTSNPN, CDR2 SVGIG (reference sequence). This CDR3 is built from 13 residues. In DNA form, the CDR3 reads TGTGCCTGGCTCCGGGACAGCGCCTACGAGCAGTACTTC. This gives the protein CAWLRDSAYEQYF.

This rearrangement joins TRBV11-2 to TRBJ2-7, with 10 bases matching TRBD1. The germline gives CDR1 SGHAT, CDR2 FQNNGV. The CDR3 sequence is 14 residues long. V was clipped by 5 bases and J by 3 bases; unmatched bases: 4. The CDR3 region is CASSHGTGDYEQYF. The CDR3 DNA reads TGTGCCAGCAGCCACGGGACAGGGGACTACGAGCAGTACTTC.

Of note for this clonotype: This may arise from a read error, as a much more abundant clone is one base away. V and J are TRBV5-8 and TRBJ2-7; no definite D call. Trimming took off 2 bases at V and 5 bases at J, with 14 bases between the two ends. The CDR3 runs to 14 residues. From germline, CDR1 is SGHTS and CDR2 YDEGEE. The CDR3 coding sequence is TGTGCCAGCAGCTTCGGTAGAACGCTAGACGAGCAGTACTTC. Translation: CASSFGRTLDEQYF.

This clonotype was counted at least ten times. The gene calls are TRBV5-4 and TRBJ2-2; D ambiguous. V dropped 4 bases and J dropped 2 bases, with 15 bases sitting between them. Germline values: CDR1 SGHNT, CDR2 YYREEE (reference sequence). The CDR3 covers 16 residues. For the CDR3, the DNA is TGTGCCAGCAGCGCTACCCCCACCGGTAACACCGGGGAGCTGTTTTTT. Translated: CASSATPTGNTGELFF.

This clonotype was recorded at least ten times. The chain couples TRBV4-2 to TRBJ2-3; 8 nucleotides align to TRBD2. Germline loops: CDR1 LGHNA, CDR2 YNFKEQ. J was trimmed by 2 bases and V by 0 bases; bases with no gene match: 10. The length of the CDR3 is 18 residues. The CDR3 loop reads CASSQELSGTRLTDTQYF. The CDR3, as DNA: TGTGCCAGCAGCCAAGAACTATCCGGGACTAGACTCACAGATACGCAGTATTTT.

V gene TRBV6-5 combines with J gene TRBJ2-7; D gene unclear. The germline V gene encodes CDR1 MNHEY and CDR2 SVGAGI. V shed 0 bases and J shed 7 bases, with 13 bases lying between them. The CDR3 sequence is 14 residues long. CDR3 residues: CASSYSSHETEQYF. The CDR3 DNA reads TGTGCCAGCAGTTACTCGAGTCATGAGACGGAGCAGTACTTC.

This CDR3 is CATSRTSGPIQETQYF. CDR3 sequence (DNA): TGTGCCACCAGCAGAACTTCGGGACCGATCCAAGAGACCCAGTACTTC. The rearrangement joins TRBV15 to TRBJ2-5; perhaps D is TRBD1 or TRBD2 (5 bases each). The ends were cut back, 2 bases at V and 1 base at J, with 14 bases in the middle. This CDR3 has 16 amino acids. Germline V gene data show CDR1 as LNHNV and CDR2 as YYDKDF (reference sequence).

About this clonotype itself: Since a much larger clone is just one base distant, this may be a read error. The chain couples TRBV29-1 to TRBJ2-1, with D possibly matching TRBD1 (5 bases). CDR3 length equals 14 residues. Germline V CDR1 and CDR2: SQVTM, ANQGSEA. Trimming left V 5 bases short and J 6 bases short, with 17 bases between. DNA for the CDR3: TGCAGCGTTTTGGACAAGGTACATCCCAATGAGCAGTTCTTC. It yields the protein CSVLDKVHPNEQFF.

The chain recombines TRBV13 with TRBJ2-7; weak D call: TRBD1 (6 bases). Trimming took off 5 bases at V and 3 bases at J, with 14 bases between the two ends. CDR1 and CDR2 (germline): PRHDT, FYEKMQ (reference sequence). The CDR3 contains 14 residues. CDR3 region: CASSPRTEHYEQYF. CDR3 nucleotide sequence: TGTGCCAGCAGCCCCAGGACAGAGCACTACGAGCAGTACTTC.